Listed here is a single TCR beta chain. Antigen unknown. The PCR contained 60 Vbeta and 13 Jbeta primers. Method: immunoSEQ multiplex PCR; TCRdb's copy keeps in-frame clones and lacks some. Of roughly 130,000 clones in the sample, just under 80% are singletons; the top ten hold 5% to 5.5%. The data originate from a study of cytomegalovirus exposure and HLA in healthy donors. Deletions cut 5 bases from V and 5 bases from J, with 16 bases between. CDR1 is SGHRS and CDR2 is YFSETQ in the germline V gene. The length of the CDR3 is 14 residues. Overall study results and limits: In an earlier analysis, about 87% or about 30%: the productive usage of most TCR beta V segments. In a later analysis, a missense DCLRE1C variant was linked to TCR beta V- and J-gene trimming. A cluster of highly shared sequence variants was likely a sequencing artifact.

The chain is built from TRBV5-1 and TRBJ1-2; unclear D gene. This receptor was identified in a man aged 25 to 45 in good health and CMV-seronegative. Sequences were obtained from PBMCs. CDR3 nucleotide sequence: TGCGCCAGCAGTGAGGCCTCCCGGTCATATGGCTACACCTTC. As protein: CASSEASRSYGYTF.